This T cell receptor beta chain was sequenced during a study of cytomegalovirus exposure and HLA in healthy donors. About the study: Ancestry clustering placed 70% to 90% of more than 350 genotyped donors in the Caucasian-associated cluster.

Points from the study as a whole: Clonal expansion, a later analysis showed, was greater in HLA-associated TCR beta chains than in equally common others. Apart from CMV serostatus, no immune exposure information was available.

About this clone: Its antigen remains unidentified.

Primers included in the PCR were 60 Vbeta and 13 Jbeta primers. Produced via immunoSEQ multiplex PCR; TCRdb's table is partial and in-frame only. The sample table includes more than 90,000 clones. Specimen: PBMCs. This clonotype was obtained from a man aged 30-40 years in good health and CMV-seronegative.

The CDR3 loop reads CASSLVGRNDEQFF. The CDR3 coding sequence is TGCGCCAGCAGCTTGGTGGGGCGCAACGATGAGCAGTTCTTC. The chain carries TRBV5-1 and TRBJ2-1; tentatively, D is TRBD1 (5 bases). The V and J ends lost 0 bases and 8 bases respectively, with 12 bases between them. The CDR3 length is 14 residues. Germline CDR1 SGHRS, CDR2 YFSETQ.